The rows below give T cell receptor beta chains drawn from one sample of a study of blood T cells in healthy people across ages. Each CDR3 protein is one row after TCRdb ran MiXCR on the 5' RACE reads. The sample includes around 1,600,000 distinct CDR3 sequences, around 40% of them seen just once. The sequenced sample was blood. The source is a woman between 18 and 30 years old in good health. Each CDR3 is given with its conserved first and last residue. The D gene is left open where the match is weak. Not every row has a clone size; where given, it reads once, few, many or a size class.

V	D	size	length	J	DNA	CDR3
TRBV4-1	NA	NA	13	TRBJ2-5	TGCGCCAGCAGCCAGGTGGTAGGAGAGACCCAGTACTTC	CASSQVVGETQYF
TRBV5-6	NA	NA	13	TRBJ2-2	TGTGCCAGCAGCTTGGCTATGGGCGGGGAGCTGTTTTTT	CASSLAMGGELFF
TRBV7-9	NA	few	16	TRBJ2-4	TGTGCCAGCAGCTTAGTTGTAGAGCTAGCCAAAAACATTCAGTACTTC	CASSLVVELAKNIQYF
TRBV4-1	NA	NA	12	TRBJ2-1	TGCGCTAGCAGCCAAGAGTTCGGGGAGCAGTTCTTC	CASSQEFGEQFF
TRBV2	NA	NA	13	TRBJ2-7	TGTGCCAGCACCACGGGACTTTCATACGAGCAGTACTTC	CASTTGLSYEQYF
TRBV13	TRBD2	NA	17	TRBJ2-3	TGTGCCAGCAGTTCGAGGTTTGGGACTAGCGGGGAAGATACGCAGTATTTT	CASSSRFGTSGEDTQYF
TRBV4-3	NA	few	14	TRBJ1-2	TGCGCCAGCAGCCAAGAGTGGGATCGGTATGGCTACACCTTC	CASSQEWDRYGYTF
TRBV20-1	TRBD1	few	13	TRBJ2-7	TGCAGTGCTAGCAGGGACAGGTCCTACGAGCAGTACTTC	CSASRDRSYEQYF
TRBV5-1	NA	many	13	TRBJ2-6	TGCGCCAGCATTGAGGTTGGGGCCAACGTCCTGACTTTC	CASIEVGANVLTF
TRBV10-3	NA	NA	13	TRBJ1-2	TGTGCCATTCTCGACAGCTTCAACTATGGCTACACCTTC	CAILDSFNYGYTF
TRBV6-2/TRBV6-3	TRBD1	NA	14	TRBJ1-2	TGTGCCAGCAGGGGGACAGCTCGGGGAGGCGGCTACACCTTC	CASRGTARGGGYTF
TRBV7-9	NA	many	14	TRBJ1-1	TGTGCCAGCAGCCCGACAGGATCTAACACTGAAGCTTTCTTT	CASSPTGSNTEAFF
TRBV24-1	TRBD2	few	16	TRBJ2-1	TGTGCCACCAGTCCTGGACTAGCGGGGTCATACAATGAGCAGTTCTTC	CATSPGLAGSYNEQFF
TRBV20-1	NA	few	13	TRBJ2-5	TGCAGTGCTAGAGTGGAGACAGGCCTGGAGCAGTACTTC	CSARVETGLEQYF
TRBV9	NA	NA	14	TRBJ1-2	TGTGCCGGCAGCGTAGCCGGAAGCGACTATGGCTACACCTTC	CAGSVAGSDYGYTF
TRBV20-1	NA	NA	15	TRBJ2-3	TGCAGTGCTTTTGCCCTAAACCATATCACAGATACGCAGTATTTT	CSAFALNHITDTQYF
TRBV7-2	NA	many	13	TRBJ1-1	TGTGCCAGCAGCTTAGAACGGGATACTGAAGCTTTCTTT	CASSLERDTEAFF
TRBV29-1	NA	NA	14	TRBJ1-2	TGCAGCGCAGATCGAGTGGGGCATCTGGATGGCTACACCTTC	CSADRVGHLDGYTF
TRBV6-1	TRBD1	NA	15	TRBJ1-1	TGTGCCAGCAGTGACAGGGGGCGGGTGAACACTGAAGCTTTCTTT	CASSDRGRVNTEAFF
TRBV20-1	TRBD1	NA	13	TRBJ1-4	TGCAGTGCCATCAGGGGGGGCAGGGAAAAACTGTTTTTT	CSAIRGGREKLFF
TRBV29-1	NA	NA	13	TRBJ2-3	TGCAGCGTTAGGGATTGGAGCACATATACGCAGTATTTT	CSVRDWSTYTQYF
TRBV20-1	NA	NA	14	TRBJ2-1	TGCAGCGCTACTCCGCGGGACCCACTCAATGAGCAGTTCTTC	CSATPRDPLNEQFF
TRBV21-1	NA	NA	14	TRBJ1-2	TGTGCCAGCAGCAAAGGGAGAACAACGGGGGGCTACACCTTC	CASSKGRTTGGYTF